This T cell receptor beta chain emerged from a study of T cell responses to AZD1222 COVID-19 vaccine listed by TCRdb under 2021. Study-level background: A total of just over 230 trial participants underwent TCR sequencing, of whom 207 had received two doses of AZD1222 and about 25 had received two doses of the MenACWY control vaccine. Enrollment into the trials was organized by age into subgroups of 18-55, 56-69 and 70-plus years, and those subgroups contained approximately 150, 30 and 60 TCR-sequenced participants, respectively.

Points on this clone: Its binding antigen is unknown. The junction departs from the called germline gene at one end, perhaps through a read error.

The time point label for this specimen denotes: about 28 days (+/-7) after the second vaccine dose. Because spike-specific TCR depth and breadth did not differ between the two schedules, AZD1222 recipients who got a second dose at roughly 4 weeks were pooled with those who got a second dose at roughly 12 weeks. The vaccinee samples were drawn from two UK trials, COV001 and COV002, one of which was a single-blind randomized controlled phase 2/3 trial testing AZD1222 (ChAdOx1 nCoV-19) in healthy adults. For TCRbeta chain sequencing, PBMC samples were collected from trial participants at day 0 and at day 28 after the second dose. The paper as a whole reports these results and caveats: Reportedly, almost half of the unique spike-specific TCRs recognized epitopes lying outside the regions that are mutated in the B.1.351 and B.1.1.7 variants. Participants were mostly white British, with more females than males. The authors suggested clonal diversity may have been underestimated. The 56-69-year group was small, and its depth increase did not reach significance, likely because of low power. Only a handful of AZD1222 recipients were SARS-CoV-2 seropositive at baseline, limiting conclusions about previously exposed vaccinees. Spike-specific TCR breadth and depth rose significantly after two AZD1222 doses compared with day 0 and with MenACWY recipients. CD4 TCRs associated with the vaccine covered the entire spike protein, and the dominant responses were in regions 160-218 and 743-854. No day 14 peak-response samples were available, so repertoires were characterized only after the peak T cell response.

The CDR3 regions of human TCRbeta chains were subjected to immunosequencing. The original methods were these. Repertoire TCRs were checked for matches against a reference library of SARS-CoV-2-specific TCRs that had been generated using the MIRA antigen-specificity platform. Breadth was defined as the fraction of unique TCRs that were SARS-CoV-2-associated. Depth was defined as the fraction of total T cells that were SARS-CoV-2-associated. Using the MIRA data, each spike-specific TCR was assigned both to the spike region to which the TCR was reactive and to a CD4 or CD8 class. Log10-transformed breadth and depth values were compared by one-way ANOVA with Sidak's multiple comparisons tests. What TCRdb holds here is the immuneACCESS table cut down to in-frame rearrangements. Part of the clones is not present; checked against another copy, under half of the missing clones reflect an unresolved V gene, and the others are unexplained. The V and J calls and clone size are taken from that table; D and trimming were inferred from the DNA. This sample has around 160,000 clones in its table, and around 90% of those were observed once. The ten largest make up about 1.5% of the sample.

The germline V gene sets CDR1 to SGHTA and CDR2 to FQGNSA. The CDR3, cysteine through phenylalanine, is 11 amino acids long. Kept here is only the CDR3 DNA, which spans 33 bases and is read in frame from base 1. This material consisted of peripheral blood, taken 28 days after the second AZD1222 dose. This clonotype originated in an adult who received the AZD1222 COVID-19 vaccine. Here the chain combines TRBV7-2 and TRBJ2-1; no D gene call is confident. The encoded CDR3 is CASLLGISLVF. The base sequence is TGTGCCAGCCTACTGGGGATCTCGCTGGTCTTC.